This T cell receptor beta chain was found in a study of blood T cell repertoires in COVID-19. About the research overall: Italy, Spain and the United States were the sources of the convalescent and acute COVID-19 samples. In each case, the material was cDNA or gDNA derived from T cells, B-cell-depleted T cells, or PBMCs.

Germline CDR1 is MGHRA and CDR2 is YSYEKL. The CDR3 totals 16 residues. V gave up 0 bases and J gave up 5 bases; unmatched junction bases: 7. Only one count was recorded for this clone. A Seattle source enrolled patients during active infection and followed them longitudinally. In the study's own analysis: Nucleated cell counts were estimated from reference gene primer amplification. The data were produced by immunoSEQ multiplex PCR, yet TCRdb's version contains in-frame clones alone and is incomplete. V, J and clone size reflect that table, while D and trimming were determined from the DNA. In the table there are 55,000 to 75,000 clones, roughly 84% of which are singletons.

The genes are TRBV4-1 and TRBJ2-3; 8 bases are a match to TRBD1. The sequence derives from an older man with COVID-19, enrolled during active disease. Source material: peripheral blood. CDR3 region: CASSQEGTGVGDTQYF. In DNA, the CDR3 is TGCGCCAGCAGCCAAGAAGGGACAGGTGTTGGAGATACGCAGTATTTT.